This TCR beta chain is from a study of blood T cell repertoires in COVID-19. Study summary: Acute and convalescent COVID-19 samples came from the United States, Italy and Spain. PBMCs, B-cell-depleted T cells, or T cells provided the cDNA or gDNA that made up the material.

Original processing methods: Estimates of nucleated cell counts were drawn from the amplification of reference gene primers. Only in-frame clones appear in the TCRdb table, and some are missing; sequencing was by immunoSEQ multiplex PCR. V, J and clone size were drawn from that table, and D and trimming were deduced from the DNA. The table has roughly 73,000 clones, about 88% seen once. Per germline, CDR1 MNHNY and CDR2 SVGAGI (reference sequence). V shed 8 bases and J shed 4 bases, with 9 bases lying between them. This CDR3 spans 11 amino acids. This sequence joins TRBV6-6 and TRBJ2-7; tentatively, D is TRBD2 (6 bases). Input material: peripheral blood. The sequence was collected from a man between 70 and 80 years old with active or convalescent COVID-19. The CDR3 reads CASGRQYEQYF. The CDR3 DNA reads as TGTGCCAGCGGGAGGCAGTACGAGCAGTACTTC.